Detailed here is one T cell receptor beta chain. These data belong to a study of blood T cell repertoires in COVID-19. Turning to the study itself: Material from acute and convalescent COVID-19 was sourced from the United States, Italy and Spain. The cDNA or gDNA used as material had been derived from T cells, B-cell-depleted T cells, or PBMCs.

Authors' processing steps: Estimates of nucleated cell counts were drawn from the amplification of reference gene primers. TCRdb keeps only in-frame clones here, not all; method: immunoSEQ multiplex PCR. D and trimming come from the DNA, and the V and J calls and clone size come from that table. In the table there are roughly 70,000 clones, around 90% of which are singletons. Trimming took 0 bases from V and 0 from J, leaving 6 bases between them. The CDR3 is 14 amino acids. The germline V gene has CDR1 SGHNT and CDR2 YYREEE (reference sequence). The material sequenced was peripheral blood. The receptor's source is a human donor in a cohort sampled during active COVID-19. The chain carries TRBV5-4 and TRBJ1-1, with D uncertain. The CDR3 sequence: CASSLDRLNTEAFF. The DNA for the CDR3 is TGTGCCAGCAGCTTGGACAGACTGAACACTGAAGCTTTCTTT. The variable domain in full, with the rest retrieved from reference TRBV5-4 and TRBJ1-1, is ETGVTQSPTHLIKTRGQQVTLRCSSQSGHNTVSWYQQALGQGPQFIFQYYREEENGRGNFPPRFSGLQFPNYSSELNVNALELDDSALYLCASSLDRLNTEAFFGQGTRLTVV.